The 18 T cell receptor beta chains listed next were all sequenced from one sample in a study of metastatic and nonmetastatic thyroid tumors. With MiXCR, TCRdb called clones anew from the PCR reads. The sample shows under 95,000 clones, around 7.8% of them seen only once. Thyroid surgery was preceded by no treatment in any patient. The sample comprised blood. Receptors originate from a female donor with papillary thyroid cancer or a benign thyroid nodule (not recorded which). Some clones in this sample may be carry-over from other donors' samples.

This clone was recorded at least ten times. The chain recombines TRBV7-9 with TRBJ2-2; D is tentatively TRBD1 or TRBD2 (5 bases each). CDR3 length equals 15 residues. CDR1 SEHNR and CDR2 FQNEAQ come from the germline V gene (reference sequence). V was pared by 6 bases and J by 0 bases, with 11 bases between. As DNA, the CDR3 is TGTGCCAGCAGGCCCGGGACCGCGAACACCGGGGAGCTGTTTTTT. It codes for CASRPGTANTGELFF.

This clone occurred a few times. One junction end does not reproduce the germline sequence, and a read error may be involved. The chain has TRBV27 and TRBJ1-4, with 7 nucleotides matching TRBD1. The CDR3 loop spans 14 amino acids. The germline V gene encodes CDR1 MNHEY and CDR2 SMNVEV (reference sequence). As DNA, the CDR3 is TGTGCCAGCAGTAGGGGGCTGCCTAATGAAAAACTGCTTTTT. This sequence encodes CASSRGLPNEKLLF.

At least ten counts were recorded for this clone. The rearrangement joins TRBV2 to TRBJ1-4; perhaps TRBD1 as D (5 bases). Looked up from germline, CDR1 is SNHLY and CDR2 is FYNNEI. The CDR3 runs 15 residues. With 2 bases removed from V and 5 bases from J, the gap between germline ends came to 12 bases. The CDR3 DNA follows: TGTGCCAGCAGTGAACGGCAGGGTGAGAATGAAAAACTGTTTTTT. Translated: CASSERQGENEKLFF. The full variable domain, rest sourced from reference TRBV2 and TRBJ1-4, is EPEVTQTPSHQVTQMGQEVILRCVPISNHLYFYWYRQILGQKVEFLVSFYNNEISEKSEIFDDQFSVERPDGSNFTLKIRSTKLEDSAMYFCASSERQGENEKLFFGSGTQLSVL.

This clone was seen repeatedly, ten times or more. The J gene is TRBJ1-5, the V gene TRBV3-1; D gene uncertain. The ends were cut back, 3 bases at V and 8 bases at J, with 8 bases in the middle. CDR3 length: 12 residues. The V gene's germline CDR1 is LGHDT and CDR2 YNNKEL (reference sequence). CDR3 DNA sequence: TGTGCCAGCAGCCAGGGTCGGGAGCCCCAGCATTTT. The encoded protein is CASSQGREPQHF.

For this clone: The junction departs from the called germline gene at one end, perhaps through a read error. This chain uses TRBV9 with TRBJ1-6, with TRBD1 matching over 7 bases. Germline lookup yields CDR1 SGDLS and CDR2 YYNGEE. The CDR3 consists of 17 residues. The CDR3: CASTVARPTQGNSPLHF. The CDR3 nucleotides are TGTGCCAGCACCGTAGCGAGGCCGACACAGGGGAATTCACCCCTCCACTTT.

This clone has a handful of counts. The chain recombines TRBV11-2 with TRBJ2-7; D possibly corresponds to TRBD2 (6 bases). CDR3 size: 13 residues. V was cut by 5 bases and J by 3 bases, with 11 bases left in between. Germline V gene lookup returns CDR1 SGHAT and CDR2 FQNNGV. The CDR3 sequence is CASSPRTNYEQYF. Here the CDR3 DNA reads TGTGCCAGCAGCCCGCGGACTAACTACGAGCAGTACTTC.

The V and J genes are TRBV30 and TRBJ1-6; D is possibly TRBD1 (6 bases). This CDR3 comprises 20 residues. Germline values: CDR1 GTSNPN, CDR2 SVGIG (reference sequence). Trimming removed 2 bases at V and 5 bases at J, with 28 bases between. This chain's CDR3 is CAWSNPRTAVYGANNSPLHF. CDR3 DNA: TGTGCCTGGAGTAATCCTCGGACAGCCGTTTACGGTGCCAATAATTCACCCCTCCACTTT.

The table lists this clone with a few counts. A much larger clone differs by one base, so this may be a read error. Without the conserved terminal phenylalanine or tryptophan, this CDR3 likely stems from a read error. The gene calls are TRBV28 and TRBJ2-5, with TRBD2 matching over 10 bases. The CDR3 runs 13 residues. Germline V gene lookup returns CDR1 MDHEN and CDR2 SYDVKM. J lost 7 bases, V lost 3 bases, and 2 bases had no gene match. The CDR3 loop is CASSFGLAVTQYL. The CDR3 DNA is TGTGCCAGCAGTTTCGGACTAGCGGTGACCCAGTACCTC.

This clone appeared many times. The CDR3 coding sequence is TGTGCCAGCAGTTTACGCAGGGGGGGTACTGAAGCTTTCTTT. Encoded protein: CASSLRRGGTEAFF. The rearrangement joins TRBV27 to TRBJ1-1; 7 bases line up with TRBD1. J gave up 5 bases and V 2 bases, and 5 bases lay outside the gene matches. This CDR3 region has 14 residues. The germline CDR1 and CDR2 sequences are MNHEY and SMNVEV (reference sequence).

In its sample, this clone was seen many times. The chain uses TRBV6-1 and TRBJ1-2; 8 bases agree with TRBD1. Germline V gene sequence: CDR1 MNHNS, CDR2 SASEGT. The junction had 10 bases not matched to a gene; V was cut back by 6 bases and J by 1 base. The CDR3 has 16 residues. In nucleotides, the CDR3 is TGTGCCAGCAGCGCCCATGGGACAGGCGATAACTATGGCTACACCTTC. It translates to CASSAHGTGDNYGYTF.

This clone was seen a handful of times. Compared with germline, one end of the junction differs, possibly owing to a read error. The rearrangement links TRBV6-4 to TRBJ2-1; 14 bases are shared with TRBD2. The CDR3 has 14 amino acids. Germline V CDR1 and CDR2: MRHNA, SNTAGT. The CDR3 region is CASSDGLAGGTLVF. CDR3 bases: TGTGCCAGCAGTGACGGACTAGCGGGAGGAACCTTGGTCTTC.

This clone was observed a handful of times. The chain joins TRBV7-2 to TRBJ2-5; D is perhaps TRBD2 (6 bases). Germline CDR1 SGHTA, CDR2 FQGNSA. Trimming cost V 3 bases and J 6 bases, with 8 bases left between them. This CDR3 region has 12 residues. The DNA for the CDR3 is TGTGCCAGCAGCTTTGGGAGGAAGACCCAGTACTTC. Translated, it gives CASSFGRKTQYF.

This rearrangement joins TRBV5-4 to TRBJ1-3, with a possible D match to TRBD1 (5 bases). The CDR3 consists of 14 residues. In germline, CDR1 is SGHNT, CDR2 YYREEE (reference sequence). Trimming took 1 base from V and 5 from J, leaving 10 bases between them. The CDR3 DNA reads TGTGCCAGCAGCTTGCAGGGCGTTCGAAACACCATATATTTT. Protein sequence: CASSLQGVRNTIYF.

The sample holds many counts of this clone. This is likely a read error, given that the CDR3 carries no conserved phenylalanine or tryptophan at its end. Because the CDR3's place on the DNA is in doubt, the DNA is left out and the CDR3 is given as listed by TCRdb. This chain connects TRBV7-9 to TRBJ2-6; TRBD1 reflects the table's D call only, with no check against the DNA. Germline loops: CDR1 SEHNR, CDR2 FQNEAQ (reference sequence). The CDR3 extends over 10 residues, inclusive of both ends. The CDR3 here is CASSLAPPGQ.

This clone was counted at least ten times. The chain combines TRBV6-1 with TRBJ1-6; 10 nucleotides align to TRBD1. The J segment lost 13 bases and the V segment lost 5 bases, leaving 5 bases of the junction unmatched. In germline, CDR1 is MNHNS, CDR2 SASEGT. CDR3 length equals 13 residues. CDR3 nucleotides: TGTGCCAGCAGTTTCACGGACAGGGGGCCCCTCCACTTT. The encoded protein is CASSFTDRGPLHF.

This clone has at least ten counts. The rearrangement uses TRBV12-3 or TRBV12-4 and TRBJ2-3; 9 positions match TRBD2. V lost 2 bases and J lost 8; bases outside the gene matches: 14. This CDR3 region has 17 residues. The CDR3 protein is CASSLWRASGDQGTQYF. The CDR3 DNA sequence: TGTGCCAGCAGTTTATGGCGGGCTAGCGGGGACCAAGGTACGCAGTATTTT.

This clone was found many times. J is TRBJ1-5 and V is TRBV4-1, with D possibly being TRBD1 (5 bases). The V end was cut by 0 bases, the J end by 7 bases, with 10 bases between. This CDR3 spans 14 amino acids. Germline V gene lookup returns CDR1 MGHRA and CDR2 YSYEKL. This CDR3 is CASSQDRRVQPQHF. CDR3 DNA: TGCGCCAGCAGCCAAGATCGCAGGGTACAGCCCCAGCATTTT.

Ten or more counts support this clone. V is TRBV2 and J is TRBJ2-7; D is ambiguous. Germline CDR1 SNHLY, CDR2 FYNNEI. V lost 2 bases and J lost 4, with 12 bases in between. CDR3 size: 14 residues. The CDR3 sequence: CASSERVIRYEQYF. The DNA of the CDR3 is TGTGCCAGCAGTGAACGGGTGATTAGATACGAGCAGTACTTC.